This TCR beta chain comes out of a study of blood T cell repertoires in COVID-19. V lost 2 bases, J lost 7 bases, and 9 bases lay in between. Looked up from germline, CDR1 is MDHEN and CDR2 is SYDVKM. The CDR3 extends over 13 amino acids. As processed by the authors: For nucleated cells, counts were estimated from reference gene primer amplification. Profiled with immunoSEQ multiplex PCR; TCRdb holds only in-frame clones, not every one. That table supplies the V and J calls and clone size; D and trimming were determined from the DNA. The sample records over 200,000 clones, about 90% being singletons. The chain is built from TRBV28 and TRBJ2-1; D may be TRBD2 (6 bases). Sequences were obtained from peripheral blood. This clonotype originated in a man aged 35-49 years with active or convalescent COVID-19. The CDR3 DNA sequence: TGTGCCAGCAGTTTAAGGGCGGGGAATGAGCAGTTCTTC. Its protein product is CASSLRAGNEQFF.